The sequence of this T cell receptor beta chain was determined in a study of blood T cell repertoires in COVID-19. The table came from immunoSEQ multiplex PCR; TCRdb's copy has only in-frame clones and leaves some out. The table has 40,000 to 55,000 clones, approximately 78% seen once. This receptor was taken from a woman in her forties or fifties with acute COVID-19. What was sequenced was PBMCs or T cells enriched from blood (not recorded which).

The CDR3 DNA sequence: TGTGCCACCAGCAGAGGAGCCTCAATGCCCTCAGAGACCCAGTACTTC. It is translated as CATSRGASMPSETQYF. The rearrangement uses TRBV15 and TRBJ2-5; D call uncertain. CDR1 and CDR2 from the germline V gene are LNHNV and YYDKDF (reference sequence). V shed 1 base and J shed 4 bases, with 16 bases lying between them. This CDR3 is 16 amino acids long.